Following are 7 T cell receptor beta chains from one sample sequenced in a study of brain T cells in children with intractable seizures. The time point was: blood from clinic visit 5 months post-surgery; TSC patient then seizure free. Sequencing was performed with immunoSEQ multiplex PCR; in TCRdb, only in-frame clones are kept and a portion is missing. The sample lists about 350,000 clones; approximately 93% were seen once. The material was peripheral blood, obtained about 5 months after surgery. These receptors were collected from a boy less than two years old with tuberous sclerosis and intractable seizures.

The chain couples TRBV19 to TRBJ1-2, with 11 positions matching TRBD1. This CDR3 has 18 residues. Per germline, CDR1 LNHDA and CDR2 SQIVND (reference sequence). The J segment lost 4 bases and the V segment lost 1 base, leaving 11 bases of the junction unmatched. CDR3 protein: CASSIGGQGAGPLYGYTF. CDR3 bases: TGTGCCAGTAGTATAGGTGGACAGGGGGCAGGTCCCCTCTATGGCTACACCTTC.

The chain is built from TRBV2 and TRBJ2-3, with a weak D call TRBD1 (5 bases). CDR1 SNHLY and CDR2 FYNNEI come from the germline V gene. The CDR3 runs to 13 residues. Trimming cost V 6 bases and J 4 bases, with 11 bases left between them. CDR3 loop: CASRAWGPDTQYF. CDR3 nucleotide sequence: TGTGCCAGCAGGGCCTGGGGCCCAGATACGCAGTATTTT.

The chain joins TRBV30 to TRBJ2-1; 12 bases align to TRBD2. V lost 4 bases to trimming and J lost 4 bases; unmatched junction nucleotides: 5. The CDR3 extends over 15 amino acids. From germline, CDR1 is GTSNPN and CDR2 SVGIG (reference sequence). The CDR3 protein is CAWTRGTSGYNEQFF. CDR3 sequence (DNA): TGTGCCTGGACGAGAGGGACTAGCGGGTACAATGAGCAGTTCTTC.

The J gene is TRBJ2-2, the V gene TRBV7-3; D is ambiguous. This CDR3 has 13 residues. CDR1 is SGHTA, CDR2 FQGTGA, per germline. Trimming cost V 2 bases and J 5 bases, with 6 bases left between them. The CDR3 is CASSLGQTGELFF. In nucleotides, the CDR3 is TGTGCCAGCAGCTTAGGCCAGACCGGGGAGCTGTTTTTT.

This clone was picked up a small number of times. V usage is TRBV6-5 and J usage is TRBJ1-3; D not certain. The V end was cut by 8 bases, the J end by 0 bases, with 11 bases between. CDR3 size: 14 residues. Looked up from germline, CDR1 is MNHEY and CDR2 is SVGAGI. The CDR3 here is CASSLKSSGNTIYF. CDR3 sequence (DNA): TGTGCCAGCTCCTTGAAGAGCTCTGGAAACACCATATATTTT.

The rearrangement uses TRBV7-6 and TRBJ2-1; 12 nucleotides align to TRBD1. The CDR3 totals 16 residues. Germline V gene lookup returns CDR1 SGHVS and CDR2 FNYEAQ. The V and J ends lost 1 base and 6 bases, in that order; junction bases with no gene match: 4. The CDR3 DNA follows: TGTGCCAGCAGCTTAGTCGGGACAGGGGGCGTCAATGAGCAGTTCTTC. Encoded protein: CASSLVGTGGVNEQFF.

V and J are TRBV11-3 and TRBJ2-1; a possible D gene is TRBD1 (6 bases). CDR1 and CDR2 from the germline V gene are SGHNT and YENEEA. This CDR3 comprises 16 residues. V lost 1 base and J 1 base, leaving 11 bases between the germline ends. For the CDR3, the DNA is TGTGCCAGCAGCTTAGGCCGGGACAAATCCTACAATGAGCAGTTCTTC. Residues: CASSLGRDKSYNEQFF.